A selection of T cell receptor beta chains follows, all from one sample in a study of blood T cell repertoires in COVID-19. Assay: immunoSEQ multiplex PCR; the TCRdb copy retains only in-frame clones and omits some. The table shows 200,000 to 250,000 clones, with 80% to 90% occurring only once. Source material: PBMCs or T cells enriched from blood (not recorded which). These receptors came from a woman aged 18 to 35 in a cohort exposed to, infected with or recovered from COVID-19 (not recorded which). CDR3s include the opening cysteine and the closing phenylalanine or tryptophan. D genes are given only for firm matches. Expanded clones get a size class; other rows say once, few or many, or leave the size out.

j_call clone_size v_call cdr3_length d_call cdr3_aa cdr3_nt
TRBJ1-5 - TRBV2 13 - CASSLQGYQPQHF TGTGCCAGCAGCCTACAGGGCTATCAGCCCCAGCATTTT
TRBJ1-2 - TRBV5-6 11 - CASSLASGYTF TGTGCCAGCAGCTTGGCGAGTGGCTACACCTTC
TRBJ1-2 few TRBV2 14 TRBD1 CASSPGQGGYGYTF TGTGCCAGCAGCCCGGGACAGGGCGGCTATGGCTACACCTTC
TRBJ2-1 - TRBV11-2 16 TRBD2 CASSLASGAIYNEQFF TGTGCCAGCAGCTTAGCTAGCGGGGCCATCTACAATGAGCAGTTCTTC
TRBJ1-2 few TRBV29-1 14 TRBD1 CSVGGRAGGDGYTF TGCAGCGTTGGAGGTCGGGCAGGGGGCGACGGCTACACCTTC
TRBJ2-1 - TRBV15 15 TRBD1 CATSSRDRRLNEQFF TGTGCCACCAGCAGTCGGGACAGACGACTCAATGAGCAGTTCTTC
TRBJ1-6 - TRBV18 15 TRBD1 CASSQQGQGRSPLHF TGTGCCAGCTCACAACAGGGACAGGGACGTTCACCCCTCCACTTT
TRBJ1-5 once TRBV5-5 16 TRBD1 CASSRQGQWSNQPQHF TGTGCCAGCAGCCGACAGGGGCAGTGGAGCAATCAGCCCCAGCATTTT
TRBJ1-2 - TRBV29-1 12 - CSVEDLRDGYTF TGCAGCGTTGAGGACCTGAGGGATGGCTACACCTTC
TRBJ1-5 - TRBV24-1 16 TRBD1 CATSDRETGNNQPQHF TGTGCCACCAGTGACCGAGAGACAGGGAACAATCAGCCCCAGCATTTT
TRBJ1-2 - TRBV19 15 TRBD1 CASSIGSGGNYGYTF TGTGCCAGTAGTATAGGTTCAGGGGGGAACTATGGCTACACCTTC
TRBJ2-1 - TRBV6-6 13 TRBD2 CATSGVAGGEQFF TGTGCTACTTCGGGGGTAGCGGGTGGTGAGCAGTTCTTC
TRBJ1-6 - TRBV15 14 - CATRTGTYNSPLHF TGTGCCACCAGAACAGGGACCTATAATTCACCCCTCCACTTT
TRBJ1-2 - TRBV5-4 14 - CASSFAGGATGYTF TGTGCCAGCAGCTTTGCCGGCGGAGCGACCGGCTACACCTTC
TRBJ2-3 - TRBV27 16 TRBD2 CASSPRLAGSTDTQYF TGTGCCAGCAGTCCGAGACTAGCGGGTAGCACAGATACGCAGTATTTT
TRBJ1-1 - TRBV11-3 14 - CASSLITPGGEAFF TGTGCCAGCAGCTTAATTACACCGGGTGGTGAAGCTTTCTTT
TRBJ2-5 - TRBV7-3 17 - CASSLGGRGPFQETQYF TGTGCCAGCAGCTTAGGAGGGCGGGGGCCGTTCCAAGAGACCCAGTACTTC
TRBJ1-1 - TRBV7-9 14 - CASSNRDLNTEAFF TGTGCCAGCAGCAACCGGGATTTGAACACTGAAGCTTTCTTT
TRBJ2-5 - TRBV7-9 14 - CASSSRTVGETQYF TGTGCCAGCAGCTCCAGGACAGTTGGAGAGACCCAGTACTTC
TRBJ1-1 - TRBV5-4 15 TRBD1 CASSAGQAGVAEAFF TGTGCCAGCAGCGCAGGACAGGCGGGCGTCGCTGAAGCTTTCTTT
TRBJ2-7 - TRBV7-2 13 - CASSSQGGREQYF TGTGCCAGCAGTTCCCAGGGGGGCCGCGAGCAGTACTTC
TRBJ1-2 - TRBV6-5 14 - CASRAGHDNYGYTF TGTGCCAGCAGAGCGGGGCATGACAACTATGGCTACACCTTC
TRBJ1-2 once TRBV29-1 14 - CSVEDLTALYGYTF TGCAGCGTTGAAGATCTGACAGCTCTGTATGGCTACACCTTC
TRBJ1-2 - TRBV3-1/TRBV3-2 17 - CASSQDPPGHTNYGYTF TGTGCCAGCAGCCAAGACCCACCGGGACACACCAACTATGGCTACACCTTC
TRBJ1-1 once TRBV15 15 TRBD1 CATSRTGGDGTEAFF TGTGCCACCAGCAGAACAGGGGGCGATGGGACTGAAGCTTTCTTT
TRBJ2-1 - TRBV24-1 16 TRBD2 CATRAGLAGGPWEQFF TGTGCCACCAGAGCCGGACTAGCGGGAGGCCCATGGGAGCAGTTCTTC
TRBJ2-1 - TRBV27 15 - CASSLYTGSYNEQFF TGTGCCAGCAGTTTATATACAGGGAGTTACAATGAGCAGTTCTTC
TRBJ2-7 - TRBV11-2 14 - CASSLPGQSHEQYF TGTGCCAGCAGCTTGCCTGGGCAATCTCACGAGCAGTACTTC
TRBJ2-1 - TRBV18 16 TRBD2 CASSPAAGAVGNEQFF TGTGCCAGCTCACCAGCCGCGGGAGCGGTCGGCAATGAGCAGTTCTTC
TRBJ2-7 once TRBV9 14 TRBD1 CASSPGQGANEQYF TGTGCCAGCAGTCCGGGACAGGGGGCGAACGAGCAGTACTTC
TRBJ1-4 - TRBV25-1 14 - CASRDRDSGEKLFF TGTGCCAGCAGGGACCGGGATTCTGGTGAAAAACTGTTTTTT
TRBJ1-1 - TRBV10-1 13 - CASRGEGGTEAFF TGCGCCAGCAGGGGAGAAGGGGGCACTGAAGCTTTCTTT
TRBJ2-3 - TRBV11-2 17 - CASSSRSLALRTDTQYF TGTGCCAGCAGCTCCAGAAGCCTAGCTCTGAGGACAGATACGCAGTATTTT
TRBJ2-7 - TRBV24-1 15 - CATSSKRGHVDEQYF TGTGCCACCAGTAGCAAAAGGGGACACGTCGACGAGCAGTACTTC
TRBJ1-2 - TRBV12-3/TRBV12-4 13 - CASSFQGSYGYTF TGTGCCAGCAGTTTTCAGGGTAGCTATGGCTACACCTTC
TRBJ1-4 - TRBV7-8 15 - CASSLVFQSNEKLFF TGTGCCAGCAGCTTAGTATTCCAGTCCAATGAAAAACTGTTTTTT
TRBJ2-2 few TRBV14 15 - CASRYGTGNTGELFF TGTGCCAGCAGATACGGGACTGGGAACACCGGGGAGCTGTTTTTT
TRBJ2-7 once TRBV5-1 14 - CASSQTDSTYEQYF TGCGCCAGCAGCCAGACAGATAGTACCTACGAGCAGTACTTC
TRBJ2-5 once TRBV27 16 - CASSLLSGAIQETQYF TGTGCCAGCAGTTTATTATCAGGGGCGATCCAAGAGACCCAGTACTTC
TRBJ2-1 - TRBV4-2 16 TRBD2 CASSRTGAGVENEQFF TGTGCCAGCAGCCGAACTGGAGCGGGAGTGGAGAATGAGCAGTTCTTC
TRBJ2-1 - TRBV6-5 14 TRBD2 CATSASGTTHEQFF TGTGCCACATCCGCTAGCGGTACCACCCATGAGCAGTTCTTC
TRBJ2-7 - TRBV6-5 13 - CASSPDRSYEQYF TGTGCCAGCAGTCCAGACAGATCCTACGAGCAGTACTTC
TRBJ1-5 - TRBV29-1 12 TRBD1 CSDRGTGQPQHF TGCAGCGACAGGGGTACGGGACAGCCCCAGCATTTT
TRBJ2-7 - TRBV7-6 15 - CASSLDHGWRGEQYF TGTGCCAGCAGCTTAGATCACGGTTGGAGGGGCGAGCAGTACTTC
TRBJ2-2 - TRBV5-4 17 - CASSLDRAQTNTGELFF TGTGCCAGCAGCTTGGACAGGGCCCAGACGAACACCGGGGAGCTGTTTTTT
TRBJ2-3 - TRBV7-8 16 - CASSLAHGGGTDTQYF TGTGCCAGCAGCTTAGCGCACGGGGGAGGTACAGATACGCAGTATTTT
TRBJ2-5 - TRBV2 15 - CASREQGPVSETQYF TGTGCCAGCAGGGAACAGGGCCCCGTATCTGAGACCCAGTACTTC
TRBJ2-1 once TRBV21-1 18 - CASSLRGLAAQNYNEQFF TGTGCCAGCAGCCTTAGGGGACTAGCGGCCCAGAACTACAATGAGCAGTTCTTC
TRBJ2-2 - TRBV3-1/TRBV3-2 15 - CASSPSRSNTGELFF TGTGCCAGCAGCCCGAGCAGGTCGAACACCGGGGAGCTGTTTTTT
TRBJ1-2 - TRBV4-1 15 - CASSQVQGINYGYTF TGCGCCAGCAGCCAAGTGCAGGGAATAAACTATGGCTACACCTTC
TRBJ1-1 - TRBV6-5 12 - CASITVAGLAFF TGTGCCAGCATCACCGTGGCAGGGCTAGCTTTCTTT
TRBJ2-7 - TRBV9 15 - CASSVGVAEFYEQYF TGTGCCAGCAGCGTAGGGGTAGCGGAATTCTACGAGCAGTACTTC
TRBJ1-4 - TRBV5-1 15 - CASSTGLIANEKLFF TGCGCCAGCAGCACCGGACTGATAGCTAATGAAAAACTGTTTTTT
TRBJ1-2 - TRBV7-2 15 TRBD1 CASSLDGTGGPGYTF TGTGCCAGCAGCTTAGATGGGACAGGGGGTCCTGGCTACACCTTC
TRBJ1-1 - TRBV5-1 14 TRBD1 CASSAGTVITEAFF TGCGCCAGCAGCGCCGGGACAGTCATAACTGAAGCTTTCTTT